The source of this TCR beta chain is a study of molecular identifiers for immune sequencing clone quantification. Whole-study findings and limits: Barcode sharing among identical TCR molecules could make large clones appear smaller.

TCRdb ran MiXCR on the PCR reads and lists one entry per CDR3 protein. This table has about 640,000 distinct CDR3 sequences, about 20% appearing once. The CDR3 contains 15 residues. Germline V lookup: CDR1 DFQATT, CDR2 SNEGSKA (reference sequence). Unmatched junction bases numbered 10, after V lost 0 bases and J lost 9 bases. This clonotype appeared once. Its antigen is unidentified. A much larger clone lies a single base off, so this may be a read error. The chain employs TRBV20-1 and TRBJ2-7, with 11 bases that match TRBD1. The clonotype was recovered from a human donor in good health. Some libraries in this study had Jurkat cell RNA spiked in. The source material was naive CD8+ T cells from blood, with Jurkat cell RNA spiked in. Regarding subset: FACS-sorted CD8+CD4-CCR7+CD45RA+ naive T cells. The CDR3 sequence is CSARDGGTGGGGQYF. The CDR3 DNA is TGCAGTGCTAGAGATGGTGGGACAGGGGGAGGCGGGCAGTACTTC.